A single sample is the source of the 32 T cell receptor beta chains below, sequenced in a study of cytomegalovirus exposure and HLA in healthy donors (TCRdb year 2017). Libraries were made using the immunoSEQ multiplex PCR assay. A mixture of 60 forward primers for TCR Vbeta segments and 13 reverse primers for TCR Jbeta segments was used in the multiplex PCR. As stored in TCRdb, this immuneACCESS dataset retains in-frame rearrangements with V and J assigned. A fraction of the clones does not appear; measured against another copy, unresolved V genes explain less than half of the discrepancy, and the remainder lacks a known reason. The sample table holds roughly 80,000 clones, of which approximately 57% were seen once. In total, the top ten clones hold around 6% of the sample. The sequencing input was PBMCs. The origin of the receptors is a man aged 25-45 years in good health and CMV-seropositive.

This clone was picked up a small number of times. The chain carries TRBV5-1 and TRBJ2-3, with TRBD1 as a possible D gene (6 bases). Trimming removed 2 bases from V and 1 base from J, with 20 bases in between. The CDR3 is 18 amino acids. Germline V gene sequence: CDR1 SGHRS, CDR2 YFSETQ. The CDR3 protein is CASSLPTQGAIGTDTQYF. CDR3 DNA sequence: TGCGCCAGCAGCTTACCCACACAGGGAGCGATAGGCACAGATACGCAGTATTTT.

In its sample, this clone was seen a few times. The genes are TRBV5-1 and TRBJ2-5; tentative D call: TRBD1 (5 bases). Trimming pared 2 bases from V and 4 bases from J, leaving 18 bases between. The CDR3 consists of 16 residues. Germline V gene lookup returns CDR1 SGHRS and CDR2 YFSETQ. The CDR3 here is CASSFSPQGGGETQYF. DNA of the CDR3: TGCGCCAGCAGCTTCTCGCCGCAGGGTGGCGGAGAGACCCAGTACTTC.

This clone was picked up a small number of times. V usage is TRBV7-2 and J usage is TRBJ2-4; TRBD1 aligns across 8 bases. Germline CDR1 reads SGHTA; CDR2 reads FQGNSA. This CDR3 is 19 amino acids long. The J segment lost 6 bases and the V segment lost 2 bases, leaving 18 bases of the junction unmatched. CDR3 residues: CASSLKGVRLQGAGNIQYF. CDR3 sequence (DNA): TGTGCCAGCAGCTTAAAGGGGGTTCGACTGCAGGGGGCAGGAAACATTCAGTACTTC.

J is TRBJ2-2 and V is TRBV9; 7 bases are shared with TRBD1. The CDR3 length is 15 residues. V lost 3 bases to trimming and J lost 7 bases; unmatched junction nucleotides: 9. Germline assignment: CDR1 SGDLS and CDR2 YYNGEE. CDR3 DNA sequence: TGTGCCAGCAGCGCGGCACAGGGGATCGGCGGGGAGCTGTTTTTT. It specifies CASSAAQGIGGELFF. Supplemented by reference TRBV9 and TRBJ2-2, the full variable domain reads DSGVTQTPKHLITATGQRVTLRCSPRSGDLSVYWYQQSLDQGLQFLIQYYNGEERAKGNILERFSAQQFPDLHSELNLSSLELGDSALYFCASSAAQGIGGELFFGEGSRLTVL.

The J gene is TRBJ2-7, the V gene TRBV28; 9 bases agree with TRBD1. CDR1 is MDHEN, CDR2 SYDVKM, per germline. The CDR3 runs to 18 residues. J gave up 4 bases and V 7 bases, and 20 bases lay outside the gene matches. CDR3 DNA sequence: TGTGCCAGCATATCCGGGACAGGGCTAACTAAGGGCGTATACGAGCAGTACTTC. It is translated as CASISGTGLTKGVYEQYF. Using reference TRBV28 and TRBJ2-7 for the parts outside the CDR3, the full variable domain is DVKVTQSSRYLVKRTGEKVFLECVQDMDHENMFWYRQDPGLGLRLIYFSYDVKMKEKGDIPEGYSVSREKKERFSLILESASTNQTSMYLCASISGTGLTKGVYEQYFGPGTRLTVT.

The V call is TRBV29-1, the J call TRBJ2-1; the D gene is possibly TRBD1 (6 bases). The V and J ends lost 5 bases and 0 bases respectively, with 14 bases between them. The germline V gene has CDR1 SQVTM and CDR2 ANQGSEA. CDR3 length: 15 residues. The CDR3 region is CSVRTDLYSYNEQFF. The CDR3 DNA reads TGCAGCGTTAGGACAGACCTCTACTCCTACAATGAGCAGTTCTTC.

The chain is built from TRBV25-1 and TRBJ1-2; maybe TRBD1 (6 bases). The CDR3 has 13 residues. V was trimmed by 7 bases and J by 8 bases, leaving 17 bases between them. Germline assignment: CDR1 MGHDK and CDR2 SYGVNS. CDR3 in DNA: TGTGCCAGCATAGGGGGGAGGGGTTGGGGCTACACCTTC. Translation gives CASIGGRGWGYTF.

This chain uses TRBV7-3 with TRBJ2-1; TRBD2 aligns across 12 bases. The CDR3 sequence is 17 residues long. V was clipped by 1 base and J by 7 bases; unmatched bases: 8. The V gene's germline CDR1 is SGHTA and CDR2 FQGTGA. CDR3 nucleotides: TGTGCCAGCAGCTTAAACCCTCTAGCGGGAGGGTGGAATGAGCAGTTCTTC. Its protein product is CASSLNPLAGGWNEQFF.

This sequence joins TRBV7-6 and TRBJ1-3; D gene ambiguous. The CDR3 runs 14 residues. The germline gives CDR1 SGHVS, CDR2 FNYEAQ. V shed 2 bases and J shed 0 bases, with 5 bases lying between them. This chain's CDR3 is CASSLTASGNTIYF. Here the CDR3 DNA reads TGTGCCAGCAGCTTAACAGCCTCTGGAAACACCATATATTTT.

The V call is TRBV28, the J call TRBJ2-5; a weak D match, TRBD2 (5 bases). The germline V and J ends were trimmed by 6 bases and 0 bases, with 8 bases remaining between them. This CDR3 has 13 amino acids. CDR1 is MDHEN, CDR2 SYDVKM, per germline. CDR3 coding DNA: TGTGCCAGCAGCTGGACTTACCAAGAGACCCAGTACTTC. This translates into CASSWTYQETQYF.

V usage is TRBV5-6 and J usage is TRBJ1-3; 10 bases are a match to TRBD1. The CDR3 is made up of 16 amino acids. V lost 4 bases to trimming and J lost 1 base; unmatched junction nucleotides: 5. Per germline, CDR1 SGHDT and CDR2 YYEEEE. The DNA for the CDR3 is TGTGCCAGCAGCGCCCTGGACAGGGGGTCTGGAAACACCATATATTTT. As protein: CASSALDRGSGNTIYF.

This clone was counted only a few times. This sequence joins TRBV28 and TRBJ2-7; 8 positions match TRBD1. The germline V gene has CDR1 MDHEN and CDR2 SYDVKM. V was pared by 7 bases and J by 1 base, with 9 bases of the junction left unmatched. CDR3 length: 15 residues. The CDR3 DNA follows: TGTGCCAGCACCCCAGGACAGGGCCTTTCCTACGAGCAGTACTTC. It yields the protein CASTPGQGLSYEQYF.

The rearrangement uses TRBV9 and TRBJ2-5; 8 bases are shared with TRBD2. With V trimmed by 2 bases and J by 4 bases, 4 bases remained unmatched. Germline V gives CDR1 SGDLS, CDR2 YYNGEE. The CDR3 sequence is 14 residues long. In DNA, the CDR3 is TGTGCCAGCAGCGTTTGGCTAGCGGGAGAGACCCAGTACTTC. Amino acids: CASSVWLAGETQYF.

V is TRBV25-1 and J is TRBJ2-5; 13 nucleotides line up with TRBD2. The V gene end was trimmed by 7 bases and the J gene end by 7 bases; junction bases not matched to a gene: 9. This CDR3 spans 15 amino acids. In germline, CDR1 is MGHDK, CDR2 SYGVNS. The CDR3 here is CASIPGTSGKGTQYF. In DNA, the CDR3 is TGTGCCAGCATCCCCGGGACTAGCGGGAAGGGGACCCAGTACTTC.

The V and J genes are TRBV11-3 and TRBJ2-5; tentative D call: TRBD1 (6 bases). CDR3 length: 14 residues. Germline V gives CDR1 SGHNT, CDR2 YENEEA. V gave up 4 bases and J gave up 3 bases, with 12 bases separating them. The CDR3, as DNA: TGTGCCAGCAGCTCCCGGGACACTAAAGAGACCCAGTACTTC. It yields the protein CASSSRDTKETQYF.

The rearrangement links TRBV30 to TRBJ1-1; unclear D gene. Trimming took off 2 bases at V and 4 bases at J, with 5 bases between the two ends. This CDR3 has 11 residues. Germline V CDR1 and CDR2: GTSNPN, SVGIG (reference sequence). The CDR3 nucleotides are TGTGCCTGGAGTCCCGGCACTGAAGCTTTCTTT. Translation gives CAWSPGTEAFF. Looking up the rest from reference TRBV30 and TRBJ1-1 gives the full variable domain: SQTIHQWPATLVQPVGSPLSLECTVEGTSNPNLYWYRQAAGRGLQLLFYSVGIGQISSEVPQNLSASRPQDRQFILSSKKLLLSDSGFYLCAWSPGTEAFFGQGTRLTVV.

The chain recombines TRBV2 with TRBJ2-6; possibly TRBD1 for D (5 bases). The V end lost 8 bases, the J end lost 2 bases, and 13 bases lay between the germline ends. There are 15 residues in the CDR3. Germline CDR1 reads SNHLY; CDR2 reads FYNNEI. CDR3 amino acids: CASLRETTGANVLTF. The CDR3 DNA reads TGTGCCAGCCTCAGGGAAACTACTGGGGCCAACGTCCTGACTTTC.

The chain links TRBV9 to TRBJ2-7; 7 positions match TRBD1. The J segment lost 0 bases and the V segment lost 0 bases, leaving 9 bases of the junction unmatched. The CDR3 is made up of 17 amino acids. Germline-derived CDR1 and CDR2 are SGDLS and YYNGEE. CDR3 in DNA: TGTGCCAGCAGCGTAGATATGGGACAGTCCGGCTCCTACGAGCAGTACTTC. This translates into CASSVDMGQSGSYEQYF.

The CDR3: CASSLRDRDYEQYF. The DNA for the CDR3 is TGTGCCAGCAGCCTCCGGGACAGGGACTACGAGCAGTACTTC. The chain recombines TRBV2 with TRBJ2-7, with TRBD1 matching over 9 bases. This CDR3 has 14 amino acids. Looked up from germline, CDR1 is SNHLY and CDR2 is FYNNEI. The V gene end was trimmed by 6 bases and the J gene end by 3 bases; junction bases not matched to a gene: 6.

The chain is built from TRBV4-3 and TRBJ2-1; D perhaps matches TRBD1 (6 bases). The V gene lost 4 bases and the J gene lost 4 bases, with 17 bases spanning the gap. CDR1 and CDR2 (germline): LGHNA, YSLEER. The CDR3 has 16 residues. CDR3 protein: CASSPYAGETYNEQFF. In DNA, the CDR3 is TGCGCCAGCAGCCCATACGCAGGGGAAACATACAATGAGCAGTTCTTC.

The rearrangement links TRBV11-2 to TRBJ2-5; 14 bases agree with TRBD2. The CDR3 extends over 16 amino acids. V dropped 4 bases and J dropped 6; count of bases not matched to a gene: 7. CDR1 is SGHAT and CDR2 is FQNNGV in the germline V gene. The CDR3 bases are TGTGCCAGCAGCTCCGGGACTAGCGGGAGTGTGAAGACCCAGTACTTC. Protein product: CASSSGTSGSVKTQYF.

The chain carries TRBV11-1 and TRBJ2-1; D may be TRBD2 (6 bases). The CDR3 loop spans 14 amino acids. Germline values: CDR1 SGHAT, CDR2 FQDESV (reference sequence). Trimming took off 5 bases at V and 9 bases at J, with 17 bases between the two ends. Written as DNA, the CDR3 is TGTGCCAGCAGCAAACGAAGACTAGGCAGTGAGCAGTTCTTC. Its protein product is CASSKRRLGSEQFF.

V and J are TRBV7-2 and TRBJ2-7, with 7 bases lining up with TRBD2. This CDR3 region has 14 residues. The germline gives CDR1 SGHTA, CDR2 FQGNSA. After removal of 2 bases from V and 7 bases from J, the junction contained 8 bases not matched to a gene. CDR3 nucleotide sequence: TGTGCCAGCAGCTTAAATAGCGGGCCCCGAGAGCAGTACTTC. This gives the protein CASSLNSGPREQYF.

The chain has TRBV28 and TRBJ2-1, with D possibly TRBD2 on 6 matching bases. Germline CDR1 reads MDHEN; CDR2 reads SYDVKM. V was pared by 5 bases and J by 7 bases, with 18 bases between. The CDR3 length is 15 residues. In DNA, the CDR3 is TGTGCCAGCAGTGAGGCGGGACGAACGACAAATGAGCAGTTCTTC. It translates to CASSEAGRTTNEQFF.

On this clone itself: A read error may produce the germline difference seen at one junction end. The chain is built from TRBV7-8 and TRBJ2-7; 10 bases are a match to TRBD2. The CDR3 runs to 15 residues. Germline V gene sequence: CDR1 SGHVS, CDR2 FQNEAQ. The CDR3 loop reads CASSLASGTSDIVGF. Here the CDR3 DNA reads TGTGCCAGCAGCTTAGCGAGCGGGACTAGCGACATCGTAGGATTC. Drawing the rest from reference TRBV7-8 and TRBJ2-7, the complete variable domain is GAGVSQSPRYKVAKRGQDVALRCDPISGHVSLFWYQQALGQGPEFLTYFQNEAQLDKSGLPSDRFFAERPEGSVSTLKIQRTQQEDSAVYLCASSLASGTSDIVGFGPGTRLTVT.

This sequence joins TRBV28 and TRBJ2-7; D may be TRBD1 (6 bases). Germline V lookup: CDR1 MDHEN, CDR2 SYDVKM. Trimming shortened V by 5 bases and J by 2 bases, and 19 bases separated the two germline ends. The CDR3 sequence is 16 residues long. The DNA for the CDR3 is TGTGCCAGCAGTACAATACTTGGGTACAGGGCCTACGAGCAGTACTTC. Its translation is CASSTILGYRAYEQYF.

The chain is built from TRBV9 and TRBJ2-2; 7 bases agree with TRBD1. Germline V gives CDR1 SGDLS, CDR2 YYNGEE. V gave up 3 bases and J gave up 6 bases; unmatched junction bases: 11. This CDR3 has 16 amino acids. For the CDR3, the DNA is TGTGCCAGCAGCGCACGGGACAGTCCCCGGGCCGGGGAGCTGTTTTTT. Translation: CASSARDSPRAGELFF.

This clone was recorded a few times. V is TRBV18 and J is TRBJ2-3, with 8 positions matching TRBD1. Germline trimming cut 4 bases from V and 0 bases from J; bases unmatched to any gene: 6. Germline CDR1 KGHSH, CDR2 LQKENI. The CDR3 spans 16 residues. DNA of the CDR3: TGTGCCAGCTCACTTCGGACAGGGAGGAGCACAGATACGCAGTATTTT. It yields the protein CASSLRTGRSTDTQYF.

The gene calls are TRBV4-2 and TRBJ2-1; TRBD2 aligns across 9 bases. Germline CDR1 is LGHNA and CDR2 is YNFKEQ. With 1 base clipped from V and 9 bases from J, the junction kept 1 base outside the gene matches. This CDR3 is built from 13 residues. The CDR3 region is CASSQVAGAEQFF. The CDR3 DNA sequence: TGTGCCAGCAGCCAAGTAGCGGGAGCTGAGCAGTTCTTC.

This chain links TRBV7-8 with TRBJ1-1, with D possibly TRBD1 on 5 matching bases. Germline CDR1 is SGHVS and CDR2 is FQNEAQ. There are 14 residues in the CDR3. V was trimmed by 6 bases and J by 1 base, leaving 12 bases between them. The CDR3 here is CASRVTVKNTEAFF. The CDR3 nucleotides read TGTGCCAGCAGGGTGACAGTAAAGAACACTGAAGCTTTCTTT.

The V and J genes are TRBV14 and TRBJ2-1; a possible D gene is TRBD2 (5 bases). CDR1 is SGHDN, CDR2 FVKESK, per germline. The ends were cut back, 6 bases at V and 2 bases at J, with 11 bases in the middle. The CDR3 covers 14 residues. In nucleotides, the CDR3 is TGTGCCAGCAGTCAGGTGACTACCTACAATGAGCAGTTCTTC. This sequence encodes CASSQVTTYNEQFF.

The J gene is TRBJ1-3, the V gene TRBV11-2, with D hard to call. Trimming removed 1 base at V and 4 bases at J, with 20 bases between. This CDR3 comprises 18 residues. The V gene's germline CDR1 is SGHAT and CDR2 FQNNGV. As DNA, the CDR3 is TGTGCCAGCAGCTTAGTGGGAGGACGCCCAACGGGGGGAAACACCATATATTTT. It encodes CASSLVGGRPTGGNTIYF.